The 11 T cell receptor beta chains reported below all come from one sample, sequenced in a study of blood T cell repertoires in COVID-19. TCRdb's copy holds only in-frame clones and misses some; the assay was immunoSEQ multiplex PCR. The repertoire holds 160,000 or so clones, with approximately 81% as singletons. The specimen was PBMCs or T cells enriched from blood (not recorded which). These receptors were obtained from a woman in her 50s who had recovered from COVID-19.

This clone occurred once. This chain uses TRBV5-5 with TRBJ2-1, with D perhaps matching TRBD2 (5 bases). V was trimmed by 3 bases and J by 10 bases, leaving 11 bases between them. Germline-derived CDR1 and CDR2 are SGHKS and YYEKEE (reference sequence). This CDR3 region has 12 residues. DNA for the CDR3: TGTGCCAGCAGCTCCTACGGAGGCGAGCAGTTCTTC. It specifies CASSSYGGEQFF.

This chain's CDR3 is CASSIDHRGGGIYGYTF. The DNA for the CDR3 is TGTGCCAGTAGTATAGATCACAGAGGAGGGGGCATCTATGGCTACACCTTC. The V call is TRBV19, the J call TRBJ1-2; 7 bases fit TRBD1. V was clipped by 0 bases and J by 4 bases; unmatched bases: 11. The length of the CDR3 is 17 residues. The V gene's germline CDR1 is LNHDA and CDR2 SQIVND (reference sequence).

In its sample, this clone was seen once. This chain uses TRBV28 with TRBJ2-1; TRBD1 might be the D (7 bases). Looked up from germline, CDR1 is MDHEN and CDR2 is SYDVKM. V lost 5 bases, J lost 4 bases, and 15 bases lay in between. The CDR3 totals 15 residues. The CDR3 sequence: CASSPPGGPYNEQFF. The CDR3 nucleotides are TGTGCCAGCAGTCCTCCAGGGGGGCCTTACAATGAGCAGTTCTTC.

The rearrangement uses TRBV28 and TRBJ1-5, with D tentatively TRBD1 (6 bases). Germline loops: CDR1 MDHEN, CDR2 SYDVKM. The CDR3 loop spans 14 amino acids. V was shortened by 3 bases and J by 4 bases, with 10 bases between the two germline ends. CDR3 residues: CASSFPDRNQPQHF. The CDR3 coding sequence is TGTGCCAGCAGTTTCCCGGACAGAAATCAGCCCCAGCATTTT.

This clone was found once. The chain couples TRBV6-5 to TRBJ2-4, with no clear D. Germline V lookup: CDR1 MNHEY, CDR2 SVGAGI. V lost 4 bases and J lost 1, with 11 bases in between. This CDR3 has 15 amino acids. The CDR3 nucleotides are TGTGCCAGCAGTTCACAGACCTTGGCCAAAAACATTCAGTACTTC. This translates into CASSSQTLAKNIQYF.

The count of this clone is one. The rearrangement links TRBV7-9 to TRBJ2-3, with 7 nucleotides matching TRBD2. CDR3 length equals 16 residues. Germline loops: CDR1 SEHNR, CDR2 FQNEAQ (reference sequence). V gave up 4 bases and J gave up 4 bases; unmatched junction bases: 11. CDR3 amino acids: CASSSPAGLGADTQYF. The CDR3 nucleotides read TGTGCCAGCAGCTCCCCAGCGGGACTTGGCGCAGATACGCAGTATTTT.

The chain recombines TRBV27 with TRBJ1-6; TRBD1 is a possible D gene (6 bases). CDR1 and CDR2 (germline): MNHEY, SMNVEV (reference sequence). Trimming pared 4 bases from V and 8 bases from J, leaving 9 bases between. This CDR3 has 13 amino acids. The CDR3 DNA is TGTGCCAGCAGTTGGTCAGGGGATTCACCCCTCCACTTT. The encoded protein is CASSWSGDSPLHF.

The gene calls are TRBV6-5 and TRBJ1-5, with D maybe TRBD1 (6 bases). This CDR3 contains 15 residues. Trimming stripped 6 bases from V and 0 bases from J, with 12 bases between. Germline loops: CDR1 MNHEY, CDR2 SVGAGI. The CDR3: CASRGGQYSNQPQHF. The CDR3 nucleotides are TGTGCCAGCAGGGGCGGACAGTATAGCAATCAGCCCCAGCATTTT.

A single count supports this clone. J is TRBJ2-7 and V is TRBV6-5, with D maybe TRBD2 (5 bases). Per the germline V gene, CDR1 is MNHEY and CDR2 is SVGAGI. V was shortened by 10 bases and J by 0 bases, with 10 bases between the two germline ends. This CDR3 region has 12 residues. CDR3 sequence (DNA): TGTGCCACTAAGCGGAACTCCTACGAGCAGTACTTC. Protein: CATKRNSYEQYF.

The chain carries TRBV25-1 and TRBJ2-7; perhaps TRBD1 as D (6 bases). Germline V gives CDR1 MGHDK, CDR2 SYGVNS. Trimming took 3 bases from V and 4 from J, leaving 16 bases between them. The CDR3 has 15 amino acids. The CDR3, as DNA: TGTGCCAGCAGTGATGTGCGGCAGGGGTATTACGAGCAGTACTTC. Protein: CASSDVRQGYYEQYF.

CDR3 protein: CASGPSLAGGKETQYF. The CDR3 coding sequence is TGTGCTAGTGGTCCCTCACTAGCGGGGGGGAAGGAGACCCAGTACTTC. This rearrangement joins TRBV12-5 to TRBJ2-5; 13 positions agree with TRBD2. The V gene end was trimmed by 5 bases and the J gene end by 5 bases; junction bases not matched to a gene: 8. Germline CDR1 reads LGHNT; CDR2 reads FRNRAP. CDR3 size: 16 residues.